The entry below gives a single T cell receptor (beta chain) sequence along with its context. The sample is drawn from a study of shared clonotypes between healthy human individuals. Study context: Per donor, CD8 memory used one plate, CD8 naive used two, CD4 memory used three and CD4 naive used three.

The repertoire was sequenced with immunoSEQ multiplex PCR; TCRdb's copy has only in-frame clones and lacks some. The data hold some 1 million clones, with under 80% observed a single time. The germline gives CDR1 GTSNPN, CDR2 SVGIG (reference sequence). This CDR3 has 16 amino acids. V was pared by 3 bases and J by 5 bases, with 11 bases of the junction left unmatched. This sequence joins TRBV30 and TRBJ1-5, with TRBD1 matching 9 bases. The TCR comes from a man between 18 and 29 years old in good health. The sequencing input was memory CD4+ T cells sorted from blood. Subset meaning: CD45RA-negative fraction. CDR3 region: CAWSKVGRDRDQPQHF. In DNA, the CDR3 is TGTGCCTGGAGCAAAGTAGGCCGGGACAGGGATCAGCCCCAGCATTTT.